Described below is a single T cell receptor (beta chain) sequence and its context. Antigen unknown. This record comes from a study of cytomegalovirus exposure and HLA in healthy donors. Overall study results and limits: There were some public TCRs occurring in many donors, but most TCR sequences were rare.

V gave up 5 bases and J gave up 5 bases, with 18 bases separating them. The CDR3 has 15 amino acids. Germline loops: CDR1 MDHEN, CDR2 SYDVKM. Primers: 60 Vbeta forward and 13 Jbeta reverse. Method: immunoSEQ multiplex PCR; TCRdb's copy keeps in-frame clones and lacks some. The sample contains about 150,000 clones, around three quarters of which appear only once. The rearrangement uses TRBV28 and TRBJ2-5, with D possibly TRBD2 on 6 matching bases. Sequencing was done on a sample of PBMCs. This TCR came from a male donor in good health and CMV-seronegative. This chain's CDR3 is CASSPPGTWDETQYF. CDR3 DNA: TGTGCCAGCAGTCCCCCCGGGACTTGGGATGAGACCCAGTACTTC.